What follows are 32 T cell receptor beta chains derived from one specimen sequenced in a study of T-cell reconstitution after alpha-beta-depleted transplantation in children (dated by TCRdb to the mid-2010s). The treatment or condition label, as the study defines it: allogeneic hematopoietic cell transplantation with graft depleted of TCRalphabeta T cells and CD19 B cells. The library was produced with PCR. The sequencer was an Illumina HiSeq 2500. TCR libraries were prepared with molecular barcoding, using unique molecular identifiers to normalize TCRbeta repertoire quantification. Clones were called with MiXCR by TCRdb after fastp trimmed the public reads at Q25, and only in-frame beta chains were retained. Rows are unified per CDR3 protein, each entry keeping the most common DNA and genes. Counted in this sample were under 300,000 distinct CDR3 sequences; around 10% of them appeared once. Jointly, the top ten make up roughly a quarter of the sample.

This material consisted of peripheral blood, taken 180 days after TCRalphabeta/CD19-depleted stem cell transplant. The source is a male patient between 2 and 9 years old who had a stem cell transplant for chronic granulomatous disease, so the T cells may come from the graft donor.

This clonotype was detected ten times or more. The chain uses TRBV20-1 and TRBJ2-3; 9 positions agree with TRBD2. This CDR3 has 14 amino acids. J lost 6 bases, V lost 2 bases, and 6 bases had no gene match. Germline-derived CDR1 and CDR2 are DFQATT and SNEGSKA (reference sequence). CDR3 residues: CSARKAGGGDTQYF. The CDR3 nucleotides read TGCAGTGCTAGAAAAGCGGGGGGAGGGGATACGCAGTATTTT.

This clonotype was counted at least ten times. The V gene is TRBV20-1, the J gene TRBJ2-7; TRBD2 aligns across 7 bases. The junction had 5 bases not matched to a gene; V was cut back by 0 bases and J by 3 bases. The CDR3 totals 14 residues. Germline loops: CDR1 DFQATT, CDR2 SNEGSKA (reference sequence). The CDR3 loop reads CSARDASGLYEQYF. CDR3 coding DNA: TGCAGTGCTAGAGATGCTAGCGGACTCTACGAGCAGTACTTC.

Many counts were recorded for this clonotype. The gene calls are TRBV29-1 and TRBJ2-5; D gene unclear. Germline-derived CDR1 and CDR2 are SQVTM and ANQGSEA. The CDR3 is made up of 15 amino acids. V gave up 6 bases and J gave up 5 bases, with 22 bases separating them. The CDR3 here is CSVKDGSRLAETQYF. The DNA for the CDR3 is TGCAGCGTAAAAGATGGGTCTCGGTTAGCTGAGACCCAGTACTTC.

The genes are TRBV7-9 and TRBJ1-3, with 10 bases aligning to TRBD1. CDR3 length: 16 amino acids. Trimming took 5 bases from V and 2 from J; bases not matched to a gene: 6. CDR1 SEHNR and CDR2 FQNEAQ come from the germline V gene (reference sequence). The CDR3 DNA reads TGTGCCAGCAGCCCGGGACAGGGGAAAGCTGGAAACACCATATATTTT. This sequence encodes CASSPGQGKAGNTIYF.

The CDR3, as DNA: TGTGCCAGCAGCTTAGATCACGGGACGGGAGAAGAGACCCAGTACTTC. Translated, it gives CASSLDHGTGEETQYF. This chain uses TRBV11-3 with TRBJ2-5; TRBD2 might be the D (6 bases). CDR3 size: 16 residues. Germline V gives CDR1 SGHNT, CDR2 YENEEA. V shed 0 bases and J shed 3 bases, with 14 bases lying between them.

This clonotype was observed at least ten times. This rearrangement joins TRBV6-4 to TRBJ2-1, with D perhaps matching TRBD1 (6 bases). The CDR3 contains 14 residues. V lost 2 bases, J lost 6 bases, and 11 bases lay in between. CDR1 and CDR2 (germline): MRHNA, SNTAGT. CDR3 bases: TGTGCCAGCAGTGACCGGGACACCTCCAATGAGCAGTTCTTC. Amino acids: CASSDRDTSNEQFF.

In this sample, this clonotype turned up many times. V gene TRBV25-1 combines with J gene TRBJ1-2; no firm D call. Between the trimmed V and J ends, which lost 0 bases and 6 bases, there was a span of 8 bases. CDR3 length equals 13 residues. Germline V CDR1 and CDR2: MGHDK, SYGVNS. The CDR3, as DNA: TGTGCCAGCAGTGAATACGAGGCAAATGGCTACACCTTC. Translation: CASSEYEANGYTF.

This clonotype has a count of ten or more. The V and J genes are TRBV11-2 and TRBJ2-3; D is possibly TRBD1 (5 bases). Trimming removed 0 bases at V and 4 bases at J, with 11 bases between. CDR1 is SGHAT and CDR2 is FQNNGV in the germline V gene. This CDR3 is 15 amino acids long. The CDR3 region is CASSLDGRESDTQYF. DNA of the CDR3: TGTGCCAGCAGCTTAGATGGCAGGGAATCAGATACGCAGTATTTT.

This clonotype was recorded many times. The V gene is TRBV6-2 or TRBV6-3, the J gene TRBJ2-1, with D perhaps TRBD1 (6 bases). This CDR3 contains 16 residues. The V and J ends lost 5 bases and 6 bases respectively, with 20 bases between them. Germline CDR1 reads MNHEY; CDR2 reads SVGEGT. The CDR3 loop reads CASSTGDTLPGNEQFF. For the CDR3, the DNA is TGTGCCAGCAGTACCGGGGACACACTCCCCGGCAATGAGCAGTTCTTC.

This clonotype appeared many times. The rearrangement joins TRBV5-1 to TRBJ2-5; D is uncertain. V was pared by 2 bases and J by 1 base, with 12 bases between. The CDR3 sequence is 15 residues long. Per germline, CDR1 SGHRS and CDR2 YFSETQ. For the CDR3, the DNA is TGCGCCAGCAGCTTCCTATCCAACTTCCAAGAGACCCAGTACTTC. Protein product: CASSFLSNFQETQYF.

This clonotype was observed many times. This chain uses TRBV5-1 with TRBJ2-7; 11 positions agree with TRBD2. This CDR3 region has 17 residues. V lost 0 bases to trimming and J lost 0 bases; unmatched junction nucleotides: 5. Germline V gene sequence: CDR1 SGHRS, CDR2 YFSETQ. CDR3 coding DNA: TGCGCCAGCAGCTTGGCAAAGACTAGCGGGATCTCCTACGAGCAGTACTTC. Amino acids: CASSLAKTSGISYEQYF. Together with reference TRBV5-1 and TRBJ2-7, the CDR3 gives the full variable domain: KAGVTQTPRYLIKTRGQQVTLSCSPISGHRSVSWYQQTPGQGLQFLFEYFSETQRNKGNFPGRFSGRQFSNSRSEMNVSTLELGDSALYLCASSLAKTSGISYEQYFGPGTRLTVT.

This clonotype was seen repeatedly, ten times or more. DNA for the CDR3: TGTGCCAGCTCACCTGAAGCGGGAGCCAACAATGAGCAGTTCTTC. The encoded protein is CASSPEAGANNEQFF. The V call is TRBV18, the J call TRBJ2-1; 8 nucleotides agree with TRBD2. CDR1 is KGHSH and CDR2 is LQKENI in the germline V gene. The CDR3 contains 15 residues. The ends lost 3 bases at V and 5 bases at J; junction bases unmatched: 6.

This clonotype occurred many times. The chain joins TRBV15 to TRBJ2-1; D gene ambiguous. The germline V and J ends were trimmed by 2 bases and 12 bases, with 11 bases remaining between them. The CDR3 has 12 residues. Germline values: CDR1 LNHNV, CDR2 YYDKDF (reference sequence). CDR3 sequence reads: CATSRPDPRQFF. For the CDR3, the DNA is TGTGCCACCAGCAGACCTGACCCTCGGCAGTTCTTC.

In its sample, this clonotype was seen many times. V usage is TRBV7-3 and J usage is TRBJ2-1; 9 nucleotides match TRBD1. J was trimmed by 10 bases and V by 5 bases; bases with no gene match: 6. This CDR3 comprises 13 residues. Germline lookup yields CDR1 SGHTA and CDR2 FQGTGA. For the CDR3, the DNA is TGTGCCAGCAGCACAACAGGGGGCCTGGAGCAGTTCTTC. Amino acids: CASSTTGGLEQFF.

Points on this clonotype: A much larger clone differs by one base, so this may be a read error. CDR3 coding DNA: TGTGCCAGCAACAAAACGCGGACCGGGACCACGATTGGAGAGCAGTACTTC. It yields the protein CASNKTRTGTTIGEQYF. V usage is TRBV12-3 or TRBV12-4 and J usage is TRBJ2-7, with D possibly called TRBD1 or TRBD2 (5 bases each). With 7 bases removed from V and 7 bases from J, the gap between germline ends came to 29 bases. The CDR3 contains 17 residues.

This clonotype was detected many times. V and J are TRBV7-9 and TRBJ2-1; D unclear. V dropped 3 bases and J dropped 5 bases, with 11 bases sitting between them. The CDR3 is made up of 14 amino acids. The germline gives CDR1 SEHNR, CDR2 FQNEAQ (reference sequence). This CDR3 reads CASSLRAGDNEQFF. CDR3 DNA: TGTGCCAGCAGCTTGAGAGCCGGCGACAATGAGCAGTTCTTC.

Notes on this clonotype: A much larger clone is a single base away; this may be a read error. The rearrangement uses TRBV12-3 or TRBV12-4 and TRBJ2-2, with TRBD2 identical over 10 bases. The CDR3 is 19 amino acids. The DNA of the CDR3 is TGTGCCAGCAGTTCCCGGGGTGTAGCGGGAGGTCGAAACAGCGGGGAGCTGTTTTTT. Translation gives CASSSRGVAGGRNSGELFF.

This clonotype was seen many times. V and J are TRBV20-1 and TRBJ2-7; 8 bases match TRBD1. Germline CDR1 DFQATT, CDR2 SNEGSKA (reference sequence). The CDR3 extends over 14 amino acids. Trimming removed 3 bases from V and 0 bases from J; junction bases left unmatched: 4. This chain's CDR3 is CSARPTGVSYEQYF. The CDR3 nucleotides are TGCAGTGCTAGGCCGACAGGGGTCTCCTACGAGCAGTACTTC.

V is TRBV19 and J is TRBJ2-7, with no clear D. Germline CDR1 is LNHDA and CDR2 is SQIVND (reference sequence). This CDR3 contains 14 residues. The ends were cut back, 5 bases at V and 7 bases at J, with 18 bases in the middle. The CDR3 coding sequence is TGTGCCAGTAGTCCCGGCGTGGGCCAAACGGAGCAGTACTTC. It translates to CASSPGVGQTEQYF.

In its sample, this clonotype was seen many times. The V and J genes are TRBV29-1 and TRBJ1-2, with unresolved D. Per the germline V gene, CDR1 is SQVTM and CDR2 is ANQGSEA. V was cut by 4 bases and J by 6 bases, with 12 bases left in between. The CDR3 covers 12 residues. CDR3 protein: CSVAGLDDGYTF. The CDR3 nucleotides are TGCAGCGTTGCGGGCCTGGATGATGGCTACACCTTC.

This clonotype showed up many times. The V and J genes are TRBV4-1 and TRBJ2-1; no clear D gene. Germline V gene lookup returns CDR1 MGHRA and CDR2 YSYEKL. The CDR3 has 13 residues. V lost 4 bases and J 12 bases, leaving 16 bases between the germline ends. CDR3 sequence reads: CASSLYGPLVQFF. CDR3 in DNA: TGCGCCAGCAGCCTCTACGGACCCCTGGTGCAGTTCTTC.

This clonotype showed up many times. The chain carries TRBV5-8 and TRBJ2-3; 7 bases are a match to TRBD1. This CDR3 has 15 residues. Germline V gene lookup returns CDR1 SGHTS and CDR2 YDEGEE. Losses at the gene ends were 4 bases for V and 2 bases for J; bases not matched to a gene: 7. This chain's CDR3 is CASSRRDSTTDTQYF. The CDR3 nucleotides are TGTGCCAGCAGCCGAAGGGACAGCACCACAGATACGCAGTATTTT.

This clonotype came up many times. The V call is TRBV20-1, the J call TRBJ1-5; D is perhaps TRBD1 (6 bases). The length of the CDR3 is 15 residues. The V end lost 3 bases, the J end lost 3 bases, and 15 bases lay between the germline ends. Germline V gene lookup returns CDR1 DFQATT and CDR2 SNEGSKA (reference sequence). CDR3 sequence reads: CSASSGQGSNQPQHF. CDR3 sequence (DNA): TGCAGTGCTAGCAGCGGGCAGGGGTCCAATCAGCCCCAGCATTTT.

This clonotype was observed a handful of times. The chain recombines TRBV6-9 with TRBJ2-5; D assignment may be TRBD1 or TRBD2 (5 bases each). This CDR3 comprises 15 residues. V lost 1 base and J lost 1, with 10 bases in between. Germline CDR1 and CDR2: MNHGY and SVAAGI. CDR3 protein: CASSYYPGTQETQYF. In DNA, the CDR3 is TGTGCCAGCAGTTATTATCCGGGGACCCAAGAGACCCAGTACTTC.

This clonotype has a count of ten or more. The CDR3 bases are TGTGCCAGCAGTTTACCCACTAGCGGGAGGGCCTACGAGCAGTACTTC. This gives the protein CASSLPTSGRAYEQYF. The J gene is TRBJ2-7, the V gene TRBV28, with TRBD2 matching 13 bases. The germline gives CDR1 MDHEN, CDR2 SYDVKM. V was clipped by 2 bases and J by 2 bases; unmatched bases: 3. CDR3 length: 16 residues.

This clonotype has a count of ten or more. The CDR3 loop reads CASSAISGRGYNEQFF. The CDR3 DNA sequence: TGTGCCAGCAGCGCGATTAGCGGGAGGGGTTACAATGAGCAGTTCTTC. V usage is TRBV7-3 and J usage is TRBJ2-1; 11 bases match TRBD2. CDR1 is SGHTA, CDR2 FQGTGA, per germline. V shed 5 bases, J shed 4 bases, and the junction held 7 bases outside the gene matches. The CDR3 totals 16 residues.

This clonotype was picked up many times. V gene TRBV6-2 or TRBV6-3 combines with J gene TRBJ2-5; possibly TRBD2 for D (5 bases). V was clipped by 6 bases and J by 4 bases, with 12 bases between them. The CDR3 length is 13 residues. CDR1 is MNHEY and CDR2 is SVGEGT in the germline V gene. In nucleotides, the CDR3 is TGTGCCAGCAGGAATGCAGGAGGAGAGACCCAGTACTTC. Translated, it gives CASRNAGGETQYF.

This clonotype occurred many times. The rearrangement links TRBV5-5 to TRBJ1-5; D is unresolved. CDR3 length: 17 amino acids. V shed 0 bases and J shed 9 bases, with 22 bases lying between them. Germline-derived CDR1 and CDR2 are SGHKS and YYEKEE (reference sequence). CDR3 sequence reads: CASSLGPEGTISRPQHF. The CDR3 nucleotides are TGTGCCAGCAGCTTGGGTCCTGAGGGTACAATTAGTAGGCCCCAGCATTTT.

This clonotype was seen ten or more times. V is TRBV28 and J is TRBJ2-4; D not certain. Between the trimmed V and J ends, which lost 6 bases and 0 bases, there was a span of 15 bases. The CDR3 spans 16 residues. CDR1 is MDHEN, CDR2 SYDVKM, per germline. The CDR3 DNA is TGTGCCAGCAGGGAAACTGAGAGGCTAGCCAAAAACATTCAGTACTTC. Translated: CASRETERLAKNIQYF.

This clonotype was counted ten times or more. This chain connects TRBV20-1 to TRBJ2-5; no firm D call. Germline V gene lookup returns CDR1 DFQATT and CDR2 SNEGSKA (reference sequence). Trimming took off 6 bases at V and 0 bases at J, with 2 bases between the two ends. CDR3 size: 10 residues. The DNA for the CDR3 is TGCAGTGCAAACCAAGAGACCCAGTACTTC. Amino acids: CSANQETQYF.

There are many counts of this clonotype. DNA of the CDR3: TGTGCCAGCAGCCTGATCGTTCAGGGAACGAACACCGGGGAGCTGTTTTTT. It yields the protein CASSLIVQGTNTGELFF. The chain combines TRBV7-8 with TRBJ2-2; the D gene is possibly TRBD1 (5 bases). This CDR3 has 17 amino acids. The germline V gene encodes CDR1 SGHVS and CDR2 FQNEAQ. Trimming took 5 bases from V and 0 from J, leaving 16 bases between them.

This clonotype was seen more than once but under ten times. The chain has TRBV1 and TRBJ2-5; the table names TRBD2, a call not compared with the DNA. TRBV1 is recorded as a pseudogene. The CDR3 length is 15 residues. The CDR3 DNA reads TGCACCAGCAGCCAAGATGGACGCGGGAATGAGACCCAGTACTTC. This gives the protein CTSSQDGRGNETQYF.